This T cell receptor beta chain was recovered during a study of ipilimumab plus nivolumab after autologous stem cell transplantation. Background on the study: Typical patient got a handful of ipilimumab doses and 7 or 8 nivolumab doses (median). The myeloma group: high-risk transplant-naive, or relapse within 3 years after first autologous transplant. Study results and caveats: Authors suggest TCR repertoire, Treg phenotype and gut microbiota support further study.

Through week 26, nivolumab 3 mg/kg IV was given weeks 1, 4, 7, 10, then biweekly. Generated by immunoSEQ multiplex PCR, the TCRdb table keeps only in-frame clones and is missing some. The sample has roughly 12,000 clones; roughly 75% are singletons. Concerning this clone: As yet, its antigen is unknown.

Trimming took 5 bases from V and 1 from J, leaving 6 bases between them. There are 13 residues in the CDR3. Germline values: CDR1 SEHNR, CDR2 FQNEAQ (reference sequence). The clonotype originates from a male donor with multiple myeloma. Here the sequenced sample was PBMCs, taken in a trial of ipilimumab plus nivolumab as post-transplant consolidation. V and J are TRBV7-9 and TRBJ1-5; D gene ambiguous. The DNA of the CDR3 is TGTGCCAGCAGCCCGGACAGCAATCAGCCCCAGCATTTT. Translating it yields CASSPDSNQPQHF.